This entry features one TCR beta chain sequence. A junction end diverges from the germline sequence, so it may reflect a read error. The CDR3 runs to 12 residues. Germline lookup yields CDR1 KGHDR and CDR2 SFDVKD. Original methodology: Reference gene primers were amplified, and this amplification served to estimate nucleated cell counts. Profiled with immunoSEQ multiplex PCR; TCRdb holds only in-frame clones, not every one. That table furnishes V, J and clone size, whereas the DNA furnished D and trimming. The repertoire consists of some 210,000 clones, with roughly 86% occurring once and the leading ten covering 9.5% to 15%. This sample stems from a study of blood T cell repertoires in COVID-19.

Sequenced: peripheral blood. The chain combines TRBV24-1 with TRBJ2-7, with TRBD1 matching over 8 bases. The TCR originated in a woman aged 40 to 50 with acute or convalescent COVID-19. As DNA, the CDR3 is TGTGCCACCAGCGATGCAGGGGGCAGCCTATCCTTC. This translates into CATSDAGGSLSF.